The entry that follows covers one TCR beta chain sequence. This sample was taken from a study of cytomegalovirus exposure and HLA in healthy donors. The PCR had 60 Vbeta and 13 Jbeta primers. Data came from immunoSEQ multiplex PCR; TCRdb stores just in-frame clones and leaves some out. Of some 170,000 clones in the sample, around 88% are singletons; the top ten hold about 0.93%. V dropped 0 bases and J dropped 0 bases, with 18 bases sitting between them. The CDR3 sequence is 18 residues long. Germline assignment: CDR1 SGHRS and CDR2 YFSETQ. This rearrangement joins TRBV5-1 to TRBJ1-1; D gene ambiguous. Sequencing was performed on PBMCs. The source is a woman under 40 in good health and CMV-seronegative. As DNA, the CDR3 is TGCGCCAGCAGCTTGGGTCTAAGGATCAGGCCTGTGAACACTGAAGCTTTCTTT. This gives the protein CASSLGLRIRPVNTEAFF. Looking up the rest from reference TRBV5-1 and TRBJ1-1 gives the full variable domain: KAGVTQTPRYLIKTRGQQVTLSCSPISGHRSVSWYQQTPGQGLQFLFEYFSETQRNKGNFPGRFSGRQFSNSRSEMNVSTLELGDSALYLCASSLGLRIRPVNTEAFFGQGTRLTVV.